Presented here are 21 T cell receptor beta chains from one specimen sequenced in a study of beta chain features in type 1 diabetes. These receptors are not linked to any known antigen. Study-level points and caveats: Shorter TCRB CDR3s, moderately but significantly so, marked every one of the four CD4+ subsets in Type 1 diabetes patients.

Reverse transcription of all isolated RNA meant that expressed TCRB transcripts were sequenced. Sequencing used immunoSEQ multiplex PCR; TCRdb keeps in-frame clones, though not all of them. The repertoire consists of around 46,000 clones, with around 45% occurring once and the leading ten covering less than 0.15%. Source material: stem cell memory CD4+ T cells from blood. All receptors derive from a man aged 30-40 years with type 1 diabetes.

This clone appeared a few times. The CDR3 sequence: CASSSRLAGDGESSYEQYF. The CDR3, as DNA: TGTGCCAGCAGCTCCCGACTAGCGGGGGATGGCGAGAGCTCCTACGAGCAGTACTTC. The V gene is TRBV7-2, the J gene TRBJ2-7; TRBD2 matches at 12 bases. The CDR3 totals 19 residues. CDR1 is SGHTA and CDR2 is FQGNSA in the germline V gene. V was pared by 4 bases and J by 0 bases, with 13 bases of the junction left unmatched.

This clone occurred a few times. The chain uses TRBV6-6 and TRBJ2-7; the match to TRBD2 covers 7 bases. Germline V gene lookup returns CDR1 MNHNY and CDR2 SVGAGI (reference sequence). CDR3 length: 15 amino acids. J gave up 6 bases and V 6 bases, and 14 bases lay outside the gene matches. This chain's CDR3 is CASSRRLAGAVEQYF. The CDR3 region has the DNA TGTGCCAGCAGCCGAAGACTAGCAGGAGCGGTCGAGCAGTACTTC.

The V and J genes are TRBV15 and TRBJ1-5; D is unresolved. The CDR3 spans 15 residues. Trimming stripped 0 bases from V and 6 bases from J, with 12 bases between. Germline CDR1 is LNHNV and CDR2 is YYDKDF (reference sequence). The chain's CDR3 is CATSRESLESQPQHF. The CDR3 nucleotides are TGTGCCACCAGCAGAGAATCATTAGAATCTCAGCCCCAGCATTTT.

The genes are TRBV5-4 and TRBJ2-7; no clear D. The CDR3 covers 12 residues. V dropped 4 bases and J dropped 5 bases, with 10 bases sitting between them. Germline V gene lookup returns CDR1 SGHNT and CDR2 YYREEE (reference sequence). The CDR3 DNA is TGTGCCAGCAGCGGGCACAGCCACGAGCAGTACTTC. Encoded protein: CASSGHSHEQYF.

This chain uses TRBV6-6 with TRBJ2-7; a possible D gene is TRBD1 (6 bases). Trimming cost V 10 bases and J 0 bases, with 10 bases left between them. CDR3 length: 12 amino acids. The germline CDR1 and CDR2 sequences are MNHNY and SVGAGI (reference sequence). CDR3 sequence: CATGQFSYEQYF. CDR3 DNA: TGTGCCACCGGACAGTTCTCCTACGAGCAGTACTTC.

This clone was detected only a few times. V gene TRBV7-2 combines with J gene TRBJ2-6; D is possibly TRBD2 (6 bases). CDR1 is SGHTA, CDR2 FQGNSA, per germline. The CDR3 has 16 residues. Trimming pared 4 bases from V and 0 bases from J, leaving 10 bases between. The CDR3 loop reads CASSSRGLSGANVLTF. The DNA for the CDR3 is TGTGCCAGCAGCTCACGGGGACTCTCTGGGGCCAACGTCCTGACTTTC.

This chain joins TRBV29-1 and TRBJ2-3; 13 bases map to TRBD2. V gave up 7 bases and J gave up 12 bases; unmatched junction bases: 13. CDR3 length: 14 residues. The germline CDR1 and CDR2 sequences are SQVTM and ANQGSEA. The chain's CDR3 is CSAWGGLAGVSQYF. The CDR3 coding sequence is TGCAGCGCCTGGGGAGGACTAGCGGGAGTAAGTCAGTATTTT.

The gene calls are TRBV10-3 and TRBJ2-1; 9 nucleotides align to TRBD1. Trimming cost V 6 bases and J 13 bases; bases outside gene matches: 10. The CDR3 consists of 13 residues. Germline values: CDR1 ENHRY, CDR2 SYGVKD. CDR3 in DNA: TGTGCCATCAGCCCGGGACAGGGTGACCCACAGTTCTTC. Its translation is CAISPGQGDPQFF.

The chain combines TRBV15 with TRBJ2-1; 9 nucleotides line up with TRBD2. The germline V gene has CDR1 LNHNV and CDR2 YYDKDF (reference sequence). CDR3 length equals 14 residues. J gave up 3 bases and V 3 bases, and 0 bases lay outside the gene matches. CDR3 bases: TGTGCCACCAGCAGTAGCGGGAGCTACAATGAGCAGTTCTTC. It yields the protein CATSSSGSYNEQFF.

This chain links TRBV5-1 with TRBJ2-5; D unclear. Germline V lookup: CDR1 SGHRS, CDR2 YFSETQ. CDR3 length: 14 amino acids. V was cut by 0 bases and J by 5 bases, with 11 bases left in between. The CDR3 here is CASSLVIVGETQYF. As DNA, the CDR3 is TGCGCCAGCAGCTTGGTAATAGTCGGGGAGACCCAGTACTTC. The whole variable domain, remainder taken from reference TRBV5-1 and TRBJ2-5, is KAGVTQTPRYLIKTRGQQVTLSCSPISGHRSVSWYQQTPGQGLQFLFEYFSETQRNKGNFPGRFSGRQFSNSRSEMNVSTLELGDSALYLCASSLVIVGETQYFGPGTRLLVL.

The chain has TRBV2 and TRBJ2-7; D possibly corresponds to TRBD2 (5 bases). CDR3 length: 12 residues. V was shortened by 1 base and J by 8 bases, with 9 bases between the two germline ends. Germline V gene sequence: CDR1 SNHLY, CDR2 FYNNEI. CDR3 coding DNA: TGTGCCAGCAGTGAAGGTGGAGGAAAGCAGTACTTC. This translates into CASSEGGGKQYF.

The chain has TRBV18 and TRBJ2-3; 12 positions agree with TRBD2. The CDR3 is 19 residues long. Losses at the gene ends were 1 base for V and 2 bases for J; bases not matched to a gene: 10. CDR1 is KGHSH, CDR2 LQKENI, per germline. The CDR3 DNA reads TGTGCCAGCTCACCACGCCCCTGGACTAGCGGGATTGCCACAGATACGCAGTATTTT. Translated: CASSPRPWTSGIATDTQYF.

The chain links TRBV5-1 to TRBJ2-1; 9 bases match TRBD1. Per the germline V gene, CDR1 is SGHRS and CDR2 is YFSETQ. There are 14 residues in the CDR3. V lost 4 bases and J lost 8; bases outside the gene matches: 7. The CDR3 region has the DNA TGCGCCAGCAGCATGGGACAGGGTGGGGATGAGCAGTTCTTC. Translated, it gives CASSMGQGGDEQFF.

In its sample, this clone was seen a few times. The chain recombines TRBV7-9 with TRBJ1-5; weak D call: TRBD1 (5 bases). V was trimmed by 2 bases and J by 4 bases, leaving 12 bases between them. Looked up from germline, CDR1 is SEHNR and CDR2 is FQNEAQ (reference sequence). The CDR3 extends over 15 amino acids. DNA of the CDR3: TGTGCCAGCAGCTTAACTGGAGGGGCTAATCAGCCCCAGCATTTT. This gives the protein CASSLTGGANQPQHF.

The chain employs TRBV7-2 and TRBJ2-7; the D is unclear. Germline V CDR1 and CDR2: SGHTA, FQGNSA. Trimming pared 2 bases from V and 4 bases from J, leaving 12 bases between. The CDR3 runs 14 residues. The CDR3 coding sequence is TGTGCCAGCAGCTTATTGAGGTTTGGGTACGAGCAGTACTTC. Translating it yields CASSLLRFGYEQYF.

The chain recombines TRBV30 with TRBJ1-1, with a weak D call TRBD1 (6 bases). V gave up 5 bases and J gave up 8 bases, with 15 bases separating them. Germline lookup yields CDR1 GTSNPN and CDR2 SVGIG (reference sequence). CDR3 length: 12 residues. CDR3 protein: CAWALGGREAFF. The CDR3 DNA reads as TGTGCCTGGGCCTTGGGGGGGCGCGAAGCTTTCTTT.

The gene calls are TRBV9 and TRBJ2-7; 9 bases agree with TRBD2. The junction had 8 bases not matched to a gene; V was cut back by 1 base and J by 6 bases. The germline gives CDR1 SGDLS, CDR2 YYNGEE. There are 15 residues in the CDR3. The CDR3 loop reads CASSVSGLAFSEQYF. DNA for the CDR3: TGTGCCAGCAGCGTATCGGGACTAGCTTTCTCCGAGCAGTACTTC.

The gene calls are TRBV7-9 and TRBJ2-3, with D unclear. The CDR3 extends over 13 amino acids. Germline values: CDR1 SEHNR, CDR2 FQNEAQ (reference sequence). V dropped 1 base and J dropped 8 bases, with 10 bases sitting between them. The CDR3 reads CASSLESVGTQYF. For the CDR3, the DNA is TGTGCCAGCAGCTTAGAGTCGGTTGGTACGCAGTATTTT.

The gene calls are TRBV5-1 and TRBJ2-7; 7 bases are shared with TRBD1. Germline CDR1 and CDR2: SGHRS and YFSETQ. V lost 2 bases and J lost 6; bases outside the gene matches: 5. The CDR3 contains 13 residues. The CDR3 spells CASSLTGASEQYF. As DNA, the CDR3 is TGCGCCAGCAGCTTAACAGGGGCTTCCGAGCAGTACTTC.

A few counts support this clone. The chain uses TRBV7-8 and TRBJ2-5; weak D call: TRBD1 (5 bases). The V and J ends lost 1 base and 3 bases respectively, with 6 bases between them. The CDR3 spans 13 residues. From germline, CDR1 is SGHVS and CDR2 FQNEAQ. As DNA, the CDR3 is TGTGCCAGCAGCTTAGGACAGAAAGAGACCCAGTACTTC. Residues: CASSLGQKETQYF.

This clone has just a few counts. The chain carries TRBV7-9 and TRBJ2-1; D perhaps matches TRBD1 (5 bases). The CDR3 spans 15 residues. Deletions cut 5 bases from V and 0 bases from J, with 11 bases between. Germline lookup yields CDR1 SEHNR and CDR2 FQNEAQ (reference sequence). The CDR3 region has the DNA TGTGCCAGCAGCCTCCAGGGAAGCTCCTACAATGAGCAGTTCTTC. Protein: CASSLQGSSYNEQFF.